The clone carrying this TCR beta chain turned up a few times. Its antigen is as yet unknown. The record originates from a study of post-analysis software for immune sequencing data. Study-wide results and limits: In patients, about 5 TRBV segments were more frequent than in controls, with TRBV5-6, TRBV5-1 and TRBV20-1 among them. Controls had significantly higher normalized Chao1 diversity than multiple sclerosis patients.

The germline CDR1 and CDR2 sequences are SQVTM and ANQGSEA. V was trimmed by 7 bases and J by 8 bases, leaving 8 bases between them. This CDR3 is built from 9 residues. The authors incorporated unique molecular identifiers into the TCR beta cDNA libraries. With about 0.9 to 11 million T cells as the source, roughly 500,000 cDNA molecules resulted. TCRdb re-called the PCR reads through MiXCR, storing one row per CDR3 protein. The table lists about 460,000 distinct CDR3 sequences, approximately 45% of them singletons, with around 10% in the top ten. This clonotype was obtained from a girl between 10 and 17 years old with multiple sclerosis. Source material: blood. The rearrangement links TRBV29-1 to TRBJ1-2; a weak D match, TRBD1 (5 bases). The CDR3: CSEGVGYTF. CDR3 in DNA: TGCAGCGAAGGGGTCGGCTACACCTTC.